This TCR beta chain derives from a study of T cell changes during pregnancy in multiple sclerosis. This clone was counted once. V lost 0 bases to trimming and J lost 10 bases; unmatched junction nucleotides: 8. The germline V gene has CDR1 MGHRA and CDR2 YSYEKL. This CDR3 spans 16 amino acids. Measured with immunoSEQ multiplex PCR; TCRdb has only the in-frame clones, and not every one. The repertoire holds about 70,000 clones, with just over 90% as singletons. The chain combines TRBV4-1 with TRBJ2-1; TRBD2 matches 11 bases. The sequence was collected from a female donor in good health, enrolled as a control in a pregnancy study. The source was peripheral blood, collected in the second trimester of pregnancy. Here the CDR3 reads CASSQDLAGGPAEQFF. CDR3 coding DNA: TGCGCCAGCAGCCAAGATCTAGCGGGGGGCCCGGCAGAGCAGTTCTTC.